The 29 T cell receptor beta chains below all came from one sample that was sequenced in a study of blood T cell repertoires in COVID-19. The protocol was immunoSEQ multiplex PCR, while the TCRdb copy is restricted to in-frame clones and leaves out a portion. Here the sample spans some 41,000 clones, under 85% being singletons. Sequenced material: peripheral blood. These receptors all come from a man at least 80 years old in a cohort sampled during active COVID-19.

This CDR3 is CASRGKDSSGNTIYF. The CDR3 DNA reads TGTGCCAGTAGGGGAAAAGACAGCTCTGGAAACACCATATATTTT. The gene calls are TRBV19 and TRBJ1-3, with a tentative D call TRBD1 (5 bases). V gave up 6 bases and J gave up 0 bases, with 12 bases separating them. The CDR3 loop spans 15 amino acids. The V gene's germline CDR1 is LNHDA and CDR2 SQIVND (reference sequence).

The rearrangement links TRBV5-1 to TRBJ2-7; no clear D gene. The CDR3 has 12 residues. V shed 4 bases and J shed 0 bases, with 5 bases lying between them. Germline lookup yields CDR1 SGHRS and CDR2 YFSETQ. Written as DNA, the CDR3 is TGCGCCAGCAGCGCTAACTCCTACGAGCAGTACTTC. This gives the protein CASSANSYEQYF.

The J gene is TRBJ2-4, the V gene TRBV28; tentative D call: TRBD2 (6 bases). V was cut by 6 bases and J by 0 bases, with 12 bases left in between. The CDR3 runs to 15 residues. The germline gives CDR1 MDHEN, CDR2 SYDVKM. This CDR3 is CASSIDGRAKNIQYF. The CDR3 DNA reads TGTGCCAGCAGCATAGACGGGAGAGCCAAAAACATTCAGTACTTC.

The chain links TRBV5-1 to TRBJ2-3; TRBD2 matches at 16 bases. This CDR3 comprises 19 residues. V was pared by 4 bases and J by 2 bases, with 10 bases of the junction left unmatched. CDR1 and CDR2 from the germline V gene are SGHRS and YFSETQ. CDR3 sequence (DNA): TGCGCCAGCAGCCCGGGACTAGCGGGGGGGCCGGTCCTCACAGATACGCAGTATTTT. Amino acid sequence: CASSPGLAGGPVLTDTQYF.

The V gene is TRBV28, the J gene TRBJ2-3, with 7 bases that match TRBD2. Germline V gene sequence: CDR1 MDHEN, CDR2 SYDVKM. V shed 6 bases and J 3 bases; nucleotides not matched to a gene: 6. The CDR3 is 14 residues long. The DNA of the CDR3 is TGTGCCAGCAGATTGGGGGGAGGGACAGATACGCAGTATTTT. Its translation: CASRLGGGTDTQYF.

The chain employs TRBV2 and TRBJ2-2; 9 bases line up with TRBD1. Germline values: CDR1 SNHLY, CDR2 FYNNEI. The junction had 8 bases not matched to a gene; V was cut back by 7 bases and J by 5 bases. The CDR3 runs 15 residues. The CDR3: CASNLQGATTGELFF. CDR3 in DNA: TGTGCCAGCAATCTACAGGGGGCAACGACCGGGGAGCTGTTTTTT.

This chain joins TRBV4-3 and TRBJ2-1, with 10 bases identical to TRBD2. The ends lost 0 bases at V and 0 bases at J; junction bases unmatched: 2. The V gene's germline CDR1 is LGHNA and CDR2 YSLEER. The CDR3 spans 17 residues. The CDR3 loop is CASSQEPSGSSYNEQFF. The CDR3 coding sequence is TGCGCCAGCAGCCAAGAACCTAGCGGGAGCTCCTACAATGAGCAGTTCTTC.

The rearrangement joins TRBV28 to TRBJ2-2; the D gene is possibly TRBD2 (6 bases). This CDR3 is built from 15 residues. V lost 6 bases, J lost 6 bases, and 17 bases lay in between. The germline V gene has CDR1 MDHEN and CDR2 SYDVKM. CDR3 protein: CASRPLGTLAGELFF. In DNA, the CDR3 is TGTGCCAGCAGGCCACTCGGGACTCTAGCCGGGGAGCTGTTTTTT.

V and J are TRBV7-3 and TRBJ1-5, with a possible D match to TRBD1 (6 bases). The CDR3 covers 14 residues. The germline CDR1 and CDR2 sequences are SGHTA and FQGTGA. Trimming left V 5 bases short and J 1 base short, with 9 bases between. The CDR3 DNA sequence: TGTGCCAGCAGCGCAACAGGGAGCAATCAGCCCCAGCATTTT. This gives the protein CASSATGSNQPQHF.

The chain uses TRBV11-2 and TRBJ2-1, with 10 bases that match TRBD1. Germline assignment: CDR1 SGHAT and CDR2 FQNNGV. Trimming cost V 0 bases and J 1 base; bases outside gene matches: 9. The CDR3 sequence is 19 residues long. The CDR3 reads CASSLDEKTGQGSYNEQFF. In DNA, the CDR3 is TGTGCCAGCAGCTTAGATGAAAAGACGGGACAGGGGTCCTACAATGAGCAGTTCTTC.

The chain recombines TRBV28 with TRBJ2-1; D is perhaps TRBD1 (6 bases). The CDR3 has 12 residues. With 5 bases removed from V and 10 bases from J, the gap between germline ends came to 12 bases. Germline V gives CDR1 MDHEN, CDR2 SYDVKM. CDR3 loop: CASSGGQPEQFF. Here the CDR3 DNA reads TGTGCCAGCAGTGGGGGACAACCCGAGCAGTTCTTC.

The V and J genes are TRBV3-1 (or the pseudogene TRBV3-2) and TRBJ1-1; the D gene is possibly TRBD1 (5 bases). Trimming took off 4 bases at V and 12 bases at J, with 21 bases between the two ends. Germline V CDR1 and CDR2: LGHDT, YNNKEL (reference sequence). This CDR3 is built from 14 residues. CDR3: CASSLRDSRSGTFF. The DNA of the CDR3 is TGTGCCAGCAGCCTAAGGGACTCACGCTCCGGGACTTTCTTT.

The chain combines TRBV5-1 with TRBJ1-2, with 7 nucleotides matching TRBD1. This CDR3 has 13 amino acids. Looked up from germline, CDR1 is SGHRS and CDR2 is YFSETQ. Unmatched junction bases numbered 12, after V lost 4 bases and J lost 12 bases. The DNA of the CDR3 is TGCGCCAGCAGCGAATTTGGGACAGTTGGTCACACCTTC. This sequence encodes CASSEFGTVGHTF.

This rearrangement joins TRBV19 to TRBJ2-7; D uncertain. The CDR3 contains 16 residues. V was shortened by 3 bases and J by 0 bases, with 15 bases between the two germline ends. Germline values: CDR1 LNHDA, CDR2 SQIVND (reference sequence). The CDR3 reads CASSIRQTLLSYEQYF. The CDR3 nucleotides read TGTGCCAGTAGTATCAGGCAGACCCTCCTCTCCTACGAGCAGTACTTC.

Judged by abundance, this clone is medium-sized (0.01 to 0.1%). CDR3 sequence: CASRMGAGSNQPQHF. In DNA form, the CDR3 reads TGCGCCAGCAGGATGGGCGCAGGGAGCAATCAGCCCCAGCATTTT. The chain combines TRBV5-1 with TRBJ1-5; D possibly corresponds to TRBD1 (5 bases). V dropped 5 bases and J dropped 1 base, with 13 bases sitting between them. Germline CDR1 and CDR2: SGHRS and YFSETQ. This CDR3 is built from 15 residues.

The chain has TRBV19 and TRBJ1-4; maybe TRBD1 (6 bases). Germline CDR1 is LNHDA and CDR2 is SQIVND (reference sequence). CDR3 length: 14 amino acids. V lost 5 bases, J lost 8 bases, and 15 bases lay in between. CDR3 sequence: CASSLRGRVEKLFF. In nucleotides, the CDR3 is TGTGCCAGTAGTCTCAGGGGCAGGGTCGAAAAACTGTTTTTT.

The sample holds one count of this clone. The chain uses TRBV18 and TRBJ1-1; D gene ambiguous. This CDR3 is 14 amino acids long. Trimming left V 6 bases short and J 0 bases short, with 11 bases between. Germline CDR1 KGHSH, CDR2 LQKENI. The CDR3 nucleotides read TGTGCCAGCTCCTTGTCAGGCATGAACACTGAAGCTTTCTTT. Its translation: CASSLSGMNTEAFF.

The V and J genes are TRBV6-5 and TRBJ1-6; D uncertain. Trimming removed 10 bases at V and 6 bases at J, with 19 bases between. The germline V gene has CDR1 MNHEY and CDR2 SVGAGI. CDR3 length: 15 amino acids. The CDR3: CATSGVASANSPLHF. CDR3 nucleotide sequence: TGTGCCACCTCCGGGGTAGCAAGCGCTAATTCACCCCTCCACTTT.

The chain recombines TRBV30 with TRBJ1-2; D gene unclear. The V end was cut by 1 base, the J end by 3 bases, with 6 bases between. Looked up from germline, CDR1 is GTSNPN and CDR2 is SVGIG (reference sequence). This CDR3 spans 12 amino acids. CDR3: CAWSGNYYGYTF. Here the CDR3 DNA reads TGTGCCTGGAGTGGAAACTACTATGGCTACACCTTC.

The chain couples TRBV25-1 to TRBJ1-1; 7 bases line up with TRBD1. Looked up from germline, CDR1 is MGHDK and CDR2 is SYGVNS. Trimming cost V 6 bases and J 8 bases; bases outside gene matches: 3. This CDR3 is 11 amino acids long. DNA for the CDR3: TGTGCCAGCAGGACAGGGCGAGAAGCTTTCTTT. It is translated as CASRTGREAFF.

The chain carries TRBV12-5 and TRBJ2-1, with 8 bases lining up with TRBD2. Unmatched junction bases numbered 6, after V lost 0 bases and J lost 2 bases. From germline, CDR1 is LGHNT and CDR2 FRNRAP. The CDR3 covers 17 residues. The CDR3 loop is CASGLVGLAGTYNEQFF. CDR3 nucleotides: TGTGCTAGTGGTTTGGTAGGGCTAGCGGGCACCTACAATGAGCAGTTCTTC. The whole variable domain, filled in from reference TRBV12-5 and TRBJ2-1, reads DARVTQTPRHKVTEMGQEVTMRCQPILGHNTVFWYRQTMMQGLELLAYFRNRAPLDDSGMPKDRFSAEMPDATLATLKIQPSEPRDSAVYFCASGLVGLAGTYNEQFFGPGTRLTVL.

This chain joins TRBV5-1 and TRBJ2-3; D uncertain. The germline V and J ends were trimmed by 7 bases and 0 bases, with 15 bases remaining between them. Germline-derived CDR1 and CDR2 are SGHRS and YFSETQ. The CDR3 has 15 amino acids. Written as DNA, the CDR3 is TGCGCCAGCCAGCCGGCAGGTTCTAGCACAGATACGCAGTATTTT. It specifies CASQPAGSSTDTQYF.

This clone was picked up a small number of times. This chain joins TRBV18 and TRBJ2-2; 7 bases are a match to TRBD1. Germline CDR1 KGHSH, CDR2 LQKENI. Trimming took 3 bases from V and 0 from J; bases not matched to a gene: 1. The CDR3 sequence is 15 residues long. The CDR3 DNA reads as TGTGCCAGCTCACCGGGACAGACGAACACCGGGGAGCTGTTTTTT. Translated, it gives CASSPGQTNTGELFF.

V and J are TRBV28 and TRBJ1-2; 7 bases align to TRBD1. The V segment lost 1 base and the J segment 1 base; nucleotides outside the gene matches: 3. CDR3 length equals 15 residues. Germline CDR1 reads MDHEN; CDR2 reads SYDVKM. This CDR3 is CASSLYRGLNYGYTF. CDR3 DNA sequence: TGTGCCAGCAGTTTATACAGGGGTCTTAACTATGGCTACACCTTC.

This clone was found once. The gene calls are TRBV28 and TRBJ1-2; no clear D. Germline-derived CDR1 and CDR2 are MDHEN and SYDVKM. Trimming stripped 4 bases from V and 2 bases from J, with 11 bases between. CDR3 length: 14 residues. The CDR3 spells CASSSGVDNYGYTF. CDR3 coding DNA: TGTGCCAGCAGTTCCGGGGTTGACAACTATGGCTACACCTTC.

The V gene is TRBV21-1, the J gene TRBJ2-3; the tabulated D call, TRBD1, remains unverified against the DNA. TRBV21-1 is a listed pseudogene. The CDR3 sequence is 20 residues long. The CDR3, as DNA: TGTGCCAGCAGCAAAGGATTCGGGACAGGATTCTTATTCCCCACAGATACGCAGTATTTT. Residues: CASSKGFGTGFLFPTDTQYF.

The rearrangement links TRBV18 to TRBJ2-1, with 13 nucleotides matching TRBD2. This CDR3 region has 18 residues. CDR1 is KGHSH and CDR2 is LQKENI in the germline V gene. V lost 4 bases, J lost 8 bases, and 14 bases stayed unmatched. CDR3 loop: CASSRGLKGLAGTDEQFF. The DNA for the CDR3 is TGTGCCAGCTCACGAGGGTTGAAGGGACTAGCGGGAACCGATGAGCAGTTCTTC. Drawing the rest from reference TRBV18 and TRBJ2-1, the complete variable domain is NAGVMQNPRHLVRRRGQEARLRCSPMKGHSHVYWYRQLPEEGLKFMVYLQKENIIDESGMPKERFSAEFPKEGPSILRIQQVVRGDSAAYFCASSRGLKGLAGTDEQFFGPGTRLTVL.

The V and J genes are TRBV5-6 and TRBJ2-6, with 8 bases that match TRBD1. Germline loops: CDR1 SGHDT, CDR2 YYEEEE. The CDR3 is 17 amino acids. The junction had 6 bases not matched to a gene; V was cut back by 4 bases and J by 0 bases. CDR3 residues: CASSQTGESSGANVLTF. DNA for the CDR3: TGTGCCAGCAGCCAGACAGGGGAATCCTCTGGGGCCAACGTCCTGACTTTC.

Here the CDR3 DNA reads TGCGCCAGCAGCCAAGAAGCGGAGGGACATGAGCAGTTCTTC. Its translation is CASSQEAEGHEQFF. The rearrangement joins TRBV4-3 to TRBJ2-1, with TRBD2 as a possible D gene (6 bases). The CDR3 spans 14 residues. Germline values: CDR1 LGHNA, CDR2 YSLEER. V lost 0 bases and J 8 bases, leaving 11 bases between the germline ends.